This record concerns one T cell receptor beta chain sequence. This clonotype was detected ten times or more. The antigen it binds to is not known. One base away there is no much larger clone; base qualities are not given. The data are from a study of early T cells in non-severe SARS-CoV-2 infection (dated by TCRdb to about 2021). Regarding the complete study: Bulk RNA from unsorted whole blood was used for TCR sequencing, so alpha and beta chains could not be paired. The paper's findings and limits, for the study overall: Matching against VDJdb was skewed toward anti-spike CD8 responses, likely underestimated virus-specific expansions, and missed private and CD4 specificities.

The method behind the library was 5' RACE. Sequencer: NextSeq 500. In the TCR library protocol, unique molecular identifiers were attached to individual cDNA molecules to correct for PCR bias and sequencing error. Sequencing covered both TCR alpha and beta chains, and within each sample the abundances of alpha and beta sequences were tightly co-correlated. Per the source publication's procedure: V gene, J gene and CDR3 annotation of TCR sequences was performed with Decombinator V4. TCRs were defined as expanded if a significant change between any two time points was detected under a Poisson model with p below 0.0001. TCR abundances were normalised to the total number of TCRs sequenced per sample and were expressed as counts per million. TRAV1-2 paired with TRAJ12, TRAJ20 or TRAJ33 defined MAIT TCRs, while TRAV10 paired with TRAJ18 defined iNKT TCRs. A search of VDJdb, accessed on 1 November 2021, was run for TCRs annotated to CMV, EBV and SARS-CoV-2, with TCRs annotated for multiple antigens excluded. Through fastp at Q25 and MiXCR, TCRdb rebuilt clones from the public reads, retaining in-frame beta chains. Entries are consolidated by CDR3 protein sequence, retaining the most common genes and DNA. These V and J calls rely on TCRdb rather than the paper's analysis. This sample comprises around 60,000 distinct CDR3 sequences, roughly 10% of them detected only once. Roughly 8% of the sample belongs to the ten largest clones.

A case-control design nested within a healthcare worker cohort in London, UK, was used, with weekly nasopharyngeal swab PCR tests and blood sampling performed. Healthcare workers were enrolled in the week of the UK lockdown, from 23 to 31 March 2020, and were followed every week for up to roughly 16 weeks. The germline V gene (reference sequence) specifies MNHEY as CDR1 and SMNVEV as CDR2. Reading from cysteine to phenylalanine, the CDR3 counts 13 amino acids. Just CDR3 DNA is preserved here, 39 bases in frame from base 1. Trimming removed 3 bases from V and 5 bases from J, leaving 11 bases between the germline ends.

Source material: whole blood. The receptor was isolated from an adult who was a healthcare worker with PCR-confirmed SARS-CoV-2 infection or an uninfected control (not recorded which). The receptor chain draws on TRBV27 and TRBJ2-7, with the D gene not clear enough to name. The DNA is TGTGCCAGCAGTTTGCAGTCTGAGAACGAGCAGTACTTC. The encoded protein is CASSLQSENEQYF.